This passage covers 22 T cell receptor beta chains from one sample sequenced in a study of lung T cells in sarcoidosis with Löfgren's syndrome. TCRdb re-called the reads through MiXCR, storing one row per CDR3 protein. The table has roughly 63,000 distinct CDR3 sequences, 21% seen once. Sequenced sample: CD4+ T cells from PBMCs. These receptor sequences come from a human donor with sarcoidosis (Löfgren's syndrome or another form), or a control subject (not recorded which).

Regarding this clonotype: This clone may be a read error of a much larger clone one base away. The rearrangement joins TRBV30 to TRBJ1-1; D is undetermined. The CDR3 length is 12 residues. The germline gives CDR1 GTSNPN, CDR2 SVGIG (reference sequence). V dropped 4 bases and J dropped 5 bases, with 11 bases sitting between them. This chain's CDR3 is CAWKQTKTEAFF. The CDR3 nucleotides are TGTGCCTGGAAGCAAACGAAAACTGAAGCTTTCTTT.

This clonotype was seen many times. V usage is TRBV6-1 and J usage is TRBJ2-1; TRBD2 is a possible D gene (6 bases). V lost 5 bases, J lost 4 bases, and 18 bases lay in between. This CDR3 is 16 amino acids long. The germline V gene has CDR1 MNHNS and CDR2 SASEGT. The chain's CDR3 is CASSQYSGMGYNEQFF. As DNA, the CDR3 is TGTGCCAGCAGTCAATATAGCGGCATGGGGTACAATGAGCAGTTCTTC.

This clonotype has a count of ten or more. The CDR3 bases are TGTGCCAGCAAACTAGCGGGAGCTGGAGATACGCAGTATTTT. As protein: CASKLAGAGDTQYF. This sequence joins TRBV27 and TRBJ2-3, with 11 nucleotides matching TRBD2. After removal of 7 bases from V and 5 bases from J, the junction contained 5 bases not matched to a gene. Germline CDR1 and CDR2: MNHEY and SMNVEV (reference sequence). The CDR3 contains 14 residues.

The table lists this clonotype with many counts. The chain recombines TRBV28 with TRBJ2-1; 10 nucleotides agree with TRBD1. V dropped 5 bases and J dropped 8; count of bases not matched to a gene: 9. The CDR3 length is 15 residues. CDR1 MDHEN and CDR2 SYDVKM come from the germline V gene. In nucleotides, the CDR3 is TGTGCCAGCAGTACCACCGGGACAGGGGTCCATGAGCAGTTCTTC. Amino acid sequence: CASSTTGTGVHEQFF.

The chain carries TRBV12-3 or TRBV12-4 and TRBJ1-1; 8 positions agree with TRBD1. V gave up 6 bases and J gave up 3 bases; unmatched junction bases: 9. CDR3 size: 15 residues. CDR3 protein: CASRPDRGGYTEAFF. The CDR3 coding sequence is TGTGCCAGCAGACCCGACAGGGGCGGGTACACTGAAGCTTTCTTT.

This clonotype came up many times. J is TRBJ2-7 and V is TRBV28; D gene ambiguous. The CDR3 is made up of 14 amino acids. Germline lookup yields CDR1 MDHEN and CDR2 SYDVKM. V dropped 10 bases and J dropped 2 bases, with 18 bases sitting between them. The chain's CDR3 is CATLPWAEAYEQYF. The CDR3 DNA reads TGTGCCACCCTTCCCTGGGCAGAAGCCTACGAGCAGTACTTC.

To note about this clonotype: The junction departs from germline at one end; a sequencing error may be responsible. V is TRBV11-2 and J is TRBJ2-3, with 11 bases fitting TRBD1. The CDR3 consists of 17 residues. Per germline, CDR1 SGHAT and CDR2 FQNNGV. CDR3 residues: CATSRRDRGRVADTQYF. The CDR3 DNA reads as TGTGCCACCAGCCGCCGGGACAGGGGGAGGGTTGCAGATACGCAGTATTTT.

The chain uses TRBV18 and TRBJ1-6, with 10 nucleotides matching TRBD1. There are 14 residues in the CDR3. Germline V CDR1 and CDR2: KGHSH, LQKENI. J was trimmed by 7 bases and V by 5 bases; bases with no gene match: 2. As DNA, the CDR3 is TGTGCCAGCTCAGAGGACAGGGGGAATTCACCCCTCCACTTT. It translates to CASSEDRGNSPLHF.

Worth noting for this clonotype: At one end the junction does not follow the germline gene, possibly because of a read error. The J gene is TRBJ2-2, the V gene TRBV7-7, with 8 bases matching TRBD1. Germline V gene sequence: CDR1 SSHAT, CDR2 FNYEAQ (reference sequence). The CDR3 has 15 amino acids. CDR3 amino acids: CASSSTGANTGGLFF. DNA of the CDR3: TGTGCCAGCAGCTCGACAGGGGCGAACACCGGGGGGCTGTTTTTT.

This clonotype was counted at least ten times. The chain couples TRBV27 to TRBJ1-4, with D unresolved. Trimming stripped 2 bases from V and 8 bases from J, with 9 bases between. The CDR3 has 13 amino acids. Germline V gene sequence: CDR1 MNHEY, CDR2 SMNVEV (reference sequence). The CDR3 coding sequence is TGTGCCAGCAGTTTAAACCGATTGGAAAAACTGTTTTTT. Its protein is CASSLNRLEKLFF.

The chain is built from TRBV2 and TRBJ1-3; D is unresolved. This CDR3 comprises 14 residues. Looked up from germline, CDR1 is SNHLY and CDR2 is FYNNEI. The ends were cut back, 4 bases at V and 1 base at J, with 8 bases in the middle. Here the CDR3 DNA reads TGTGCCAGCAGTGGGACCCCTTCTGGAAACACCATATATTTT. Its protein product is CASSGTPSGNTIYF.

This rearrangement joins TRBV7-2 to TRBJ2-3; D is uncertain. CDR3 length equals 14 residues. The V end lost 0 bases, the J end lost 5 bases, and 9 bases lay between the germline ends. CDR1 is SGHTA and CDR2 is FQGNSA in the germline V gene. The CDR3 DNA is TGTGCCAGCAGCTTAGCGACCGATATAGATACGCAGTATTTT. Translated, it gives CASSLATDIDTQYF.

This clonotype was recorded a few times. This CDR3 reads CATSRTANQPQHF. The CDR3 DNA reads as TGTGCCACCAGTCGGACGGCCAATCAGCCCCAGCATTTT. This chain joins TRBV24-1 and TRBJ1-5; no clear D. With 6 bases removed from V and 3 bases from J, the gap between germline ends came to 8 bases. CDR1 KGHDR and CDR2 SFDVKD come from the germline V gene. This CDR3 comprises 13 residues.

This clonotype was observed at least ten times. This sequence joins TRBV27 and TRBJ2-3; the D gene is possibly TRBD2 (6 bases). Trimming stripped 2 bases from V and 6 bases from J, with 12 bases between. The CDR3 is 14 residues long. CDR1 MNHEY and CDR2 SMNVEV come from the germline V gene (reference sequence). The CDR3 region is CASSLAGSRDTQYF. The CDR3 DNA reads TGTGCCAGCAGTTTAGCGGGAAGCCGGGATACGCAGTATTTT.

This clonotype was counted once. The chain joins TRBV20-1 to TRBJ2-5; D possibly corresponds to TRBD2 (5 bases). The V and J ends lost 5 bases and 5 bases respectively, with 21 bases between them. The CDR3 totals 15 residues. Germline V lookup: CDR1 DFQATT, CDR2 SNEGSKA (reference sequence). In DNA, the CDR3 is TGCAGTGCTGGGCGGGCTAGCTGGCGCCGTGAGACCCAGTACTTC. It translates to CSAGRASWRRETQYF.

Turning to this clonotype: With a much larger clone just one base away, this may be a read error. CDR3 nucleotide sequence: TGTGCCAGCAACGGCGCCAACTGTGGAGATACGCAGTATTTT. Amino acids: CASNGANCGDTQYF. This sequence joins TRBV6-6 and TRBJ2-3; D is uncertain. Trimming took off 7 bases at V and 5 bases at J, with 16 bases between the two ends. The CDR3 is 14 amino acids. Germline CDR1 is MNHNY and CDR2 is SVGAGI (reference sequence).

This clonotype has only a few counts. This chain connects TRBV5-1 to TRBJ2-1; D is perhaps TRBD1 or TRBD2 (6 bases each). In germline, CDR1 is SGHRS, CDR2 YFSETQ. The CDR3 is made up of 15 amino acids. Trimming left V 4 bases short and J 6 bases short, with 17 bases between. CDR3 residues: CASSPTGAGSNEQFF. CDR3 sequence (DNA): TGCGCCAGCAGCCCCACGGGGGCAGGTTCCAATGAGCAGTTCTTC.

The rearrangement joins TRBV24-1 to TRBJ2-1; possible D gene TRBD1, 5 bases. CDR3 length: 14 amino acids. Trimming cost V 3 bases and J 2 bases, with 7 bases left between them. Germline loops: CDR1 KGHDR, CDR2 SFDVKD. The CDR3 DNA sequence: TGTGCCACCAGTGATGGGGCCGCCTACAATGAGCAGTTCTTC. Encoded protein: CATSDGAAYNEQFF.

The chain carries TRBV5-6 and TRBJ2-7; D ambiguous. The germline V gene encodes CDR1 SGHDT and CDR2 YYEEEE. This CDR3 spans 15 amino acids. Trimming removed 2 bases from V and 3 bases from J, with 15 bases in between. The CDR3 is CASSLGYGAHYEQYV. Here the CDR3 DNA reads TGTGCCAGCAGCTTAGGCTACGGCGCCCACTACGAGCAGTACGTC.

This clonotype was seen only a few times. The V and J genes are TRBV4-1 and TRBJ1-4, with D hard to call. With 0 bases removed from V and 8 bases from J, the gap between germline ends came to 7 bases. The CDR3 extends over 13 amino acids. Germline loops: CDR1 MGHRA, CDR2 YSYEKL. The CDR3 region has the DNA TGCGCCAGCAGCCAAGATTCGGGGGAAAAACTGTTTTTT. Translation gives CASSQDSGEKLFF.

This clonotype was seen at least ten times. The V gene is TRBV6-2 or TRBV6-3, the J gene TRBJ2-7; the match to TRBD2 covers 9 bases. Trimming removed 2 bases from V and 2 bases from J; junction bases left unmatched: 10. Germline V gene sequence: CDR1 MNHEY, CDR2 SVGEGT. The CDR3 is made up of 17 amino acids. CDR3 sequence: CASSYPDSGGPPYEQYV. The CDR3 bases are TGTGCCAGCAGTTACCCTGACAGCGGGGGGCCTCCCTACGAGCAGTACGTC.

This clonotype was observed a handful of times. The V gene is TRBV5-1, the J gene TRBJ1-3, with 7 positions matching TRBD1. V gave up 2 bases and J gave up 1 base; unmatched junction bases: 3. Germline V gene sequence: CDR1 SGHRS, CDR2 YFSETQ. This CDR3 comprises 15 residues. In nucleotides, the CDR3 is TGCGCCAGCAGCTTTACAGGGGCTTCTGGAAACACCATATATTTT. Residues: CASSFTGASGNTIYF.